These 17 T cell receptor beta chains share one sample of origin, sequenced in a study of CD8+ T cells in alopecia areata. After isolation, RNA underwent reverse transcription to generate cDNA as the sequencing template. Data came from immunoSEQ multiplex PCR; TCRdb stores just in-frame clones and leaves some out. The sample yields about 200,000 clones, around three fifths seen once. Treatment given: oral pan-JAK inhibitor, 5-10 mg twice daily. This sample comprised CD4+ T cells sorted from blood, obtained at week 4, from a patient treated with tofacitinib. These receptors were taken from a human donor with alopecia areata.

The chain combines TRBV5-1 with TRBJ1-1; no definite D call. CDR3 length equals 15 residues. V was clipped by 5 bases and J by 1 base, with 15 bases between them. Germline loops: CDR1 SGHRS, CDR2 YFSETQ. The DNA for the CDR3 is TGCGCCAGCAGGCTAGGGTCGCCCTCGAACACTGAAGCTTTCTTT. It encodes CASRLGSPSNTEAFF.

The genes are TRBV6-5 and TRBJ2-3; 7 bases align to TRBD1. CDR3 length: 14 amino acids. After removal of 6 bases from V and 12 bases from J, the junction contained 15 bases not matched to a gene. The germline gives CDR1 MNHEY, CDR2 SVGAGI. CDR3 residues: CASSLTNKGTVQYF. CDR3 nucleotides: TGTGCCAGCAGCCTTACGAATAAAGGGACAGTCCAGTATTTT.

CDR3 sequence: CASSEGSDTQYF. The CDR3 nucleotides are TGTGCCAGCAGTGAGGGGTCAGATACGCAGTATTTT. V usage is TRBV2 and J usage is TRBJ2-3; D gene unclear. The CDR3 contains 12 residues. The V and J ends lost 3 bases and 4 bases respectively, with 5 bases between them. Germline lookup yields CDR1 SNHLY and CDR2 FYNNEI.

The chain uses TRBV29-1 and TRBJ2-7; D is perhaps TRBD1 (6 bases). This CDR3 is 14 amino acids long. The V end was cut by 6 bases, the J end by 1 base, with 16 bases between. Germline V CDR1 and CDR2: SQVTM, ANQGSEA. The CDR3 nucleotides are TGCAGCGTGCGACCGGGACACCAATCCTACGAGCAGTACTTC. Translated, it gives CSVRPGHQSYEQYF.

The J gene is TRBJ2-2, the V gene TRBV6-4, with D possibly called TRBD1 or TRBD2 (5 bases each). The V gene lost 6 bases and the J gene lost 4 bases, with 15 bases spanning the gap. CDR1 and CDR2 from the germline V gene are MRHNA and SNTAGT. The CDR3 loop spans 15 amino acids. The chain's CDR3 is CASSPMGVGTGELFF. CDR3 bases: TGTGCCAGCAGCCCCATGGGGGTAGGCACCGGGGAGCTGTTTTTT.

This clone was seen a handful of times. This chain uses TRBV28 with TRBJ2-7; D is uncertain. The length of the CDR3 is 12 residues. Germline CDR1 MDHEN, CDR2 SYDVKM. The V and J ends lost 3 bases and 7 bases respectively, with 10 bases between them. CDR3 bases: TGTGCCAGCAGTTTCTGGGGAAAAGAGCAGTACTTC. It is translated as CASSFWGKEQYF. Complete variable domain (other parts from reference TRBV28 and TRBJ2-7): DVKVTQSSRYLVKRTGEKVFLECVQDMDHENMFWYRQDPGLGLRLIYFSYDVKMKEKGDIPEGYSVSREKKERFSLILESASTNQTSMYLCASSFWGKEQYFGPGTRLTVT.

This clone has a handful of counts. The chain has TRBV4-1 and TRBJ2-7; TRBD2 is a possible D gene (7 bases). This CDR3 contains 17 residues. V dropped 4 bases and J dropped 0 bases, with 19 bases sitting between them. The germline V gene has CDR1 MGHRA and CDR2 YSYEKL. CDR3 protein: CASSRSLGGGHSYEQYF. The CDR3 coding sequence is TGCGCCAGCAGCCGATCTCTAGGGGGGGGCCACTCCTACGAGCAGTACTTC.

V and J are TRBV5-6 and TRBJ2-5, with a tentative D call TRBD1 (6 bases). The closer fit of TRBJ2-7 to the DNA end suggests the J call may be wrong. The CDR3 has 13 residues. Germline CDR1 is SGHDT and CDR2 is YYEEEE. DNA of the CDR3: TGTGCCAGCAGTTTCCGGGACACCTACGAGCAGTACTTC. Translating gives CASSFRDTYEQYF.

A few counts support this clone. This chain connects TRBV5-6 to TRBJ2-3; D tentatively fits TRBD1 or TRBD2 (5 bases each). The germline V and J ends were trimmed by 3 bases and 3 bases, with 11 bases remaining between them. Germline values: CDR1 SGHDT, CDR2 YYEEEE. The CDR3 has 14 residues. Written as DNA, the CDR3 is TGTGCCAGCAGCTCGGGACCGGAGACAGATACGCAGTATTTT. It is translated as CASSSGPETDTQYF.

The V and J genes are TRBV15 and TRBJ2-7; the D is unclear. The ends were cut back, 8 bases at V and 2 bases at J, with 13 bases in the middle. The germline CDR1 and CDR2 sequences are LNHNV and YYDKDF (reference sequence). The CDR3 extends over 13 amino acids. The chain's CDR3 is CATGYPDAYEQYF. CDR3 bases: TGTGCCACCGGGTACCCAGATGCCTACGAGCAGTACTTC.

This clone was detected a few times. The rearrangement links TRBV15 to TRBJ1-4; TRBD1 agrees at 11 bases. Germline V CDR1 and CDR2: LNHNV, YYDKDF (reference sequence). This CDR3 has 15 amino acids. V was pared by 8 bases and J by 6 bases, with 8 bases of the junction left unmatched. Written as DNA, the CDR3 is TGTGCCACCTCCGAGGGGACAGGGGGAGATGAAAAACTGTTTTTT. Amino acid sequence: CATSEGTGGDEKLFF. Using reference TRBV15 and TRBJ1-4 for the parts outside the CDR3, the full variable domain is DAMVIQNPRYQVTQFGKPVTLSCSQTLNHNVMYWYQQKSSQAPKLLFHYYDKDFNNEADTPDNFQSRRPNTSFCFLDIRSPGLGDTAMYLCATSEGTGGDEKLFFGSGTQLSVL.

The J gene is TRBJ1-4, the V gene TRBV29-1, with D possibly matching TRBD1 (6 bases). Germline V gives CDR1 SQVTM, CDR2 ANQGSEA. V was pared by 7 bases and J by 5 bases, with 11 bases between. CDR3 size: 12 residues. CDR3 residues: CSAMTGNEKLFF. CDR3 bases: TGCAGCGCTATGACAGGAAATGAAAAACTGTTTTTT.

This clone was detected ten times or more. The V call is TRBV10-3, the J call TRBJ2-7; D is possibly TRBD1 (5 bases). The CDR3 length is 13 residues. The V gene lost 3 bases and the J gene lost 5 bases, with 11 bases spanning the gap. Per germline, CDR1 ENHRY and CDR2 SYGVKD. CDR3 in DNA: TGTGCCATCAGTGACGAGCCAGGGCACGAGCAGTACTTC. It encodes CAISDEPGHEQYF.

This clone occurred a few times. This sequence joins TRBV11-2 and TRBJ2-6; no reliable D call. The germline V gene encodes CDR1 SGHAT and CDR2 FQNNGV. The CDR3 consists of 15 residues. V lost 6 bases, J lost 1 base, and 10 bases lay in between. CDR3 region: CASRPLRSGANVLTF. CDR3 nucleotide sequence: TGTGCCAGCAGACCACTCCGTTCTGGGGCCAACGTCCTGACTTTC.

This clone was counted a few times. The V call is TRBV5-1, the J call TRBJ2-7; possibly TRBD1 for D (5 bases). Deletions cut 0 bases from V and 0 bases from J, with 7 bases between. The CDR3 has 14 amino acids. Germline assignment: CDR1 SGHRS and CDR2 YFSETQ. The CDR3 DNA follows: TGCGCCAGCAGCTTGGAACAGGCCTCCTACGAGCAGTACTTC. Translated, it gives CASSLEQASYEQYF.

This clone turned up a few times. The CDR3 nucleotides read TGTGCCACCAGCAGTGACTCAGGGTTAGGCTACACCTTC. It codes for CATSSDSGLGYTF. The gene calls are TRBV15 and TRBJ1-2, with D tentatively TRBD1 (5 bases). The CDR3 length is 13 residues. V was pared by 3 bases and J by 8 bases, with 13 bases between. CDR1 and CDR2 from the germline V gene are LNHNV and YYDKDF (reference sequence).

The CDR3 here is CASSQGLLNTEAFF. For the CDR3, the DNA is TGTGCCAGCAGCCAAGGACTCCTGAACACTGAAGCTTTCTTT. The genes are TRBV4-2 and TRBJ1-1, with D unclear. V lost 1 base and J 0 bases, leaving 6 bases between the germline ends. The CDR3 covers 14 residues. Per germline, CDR1 LGHNA and CDR2 YNFKEQ.